This note documents a single T cell receptor (beta chain) sequence. Authors' processing steps: Quantification of nucleated cells was approximated via reference gene primer amplification. This table comes from immunoSEQ multiplex PCR, and its TCRdb copy is limited to in-frame clones, with some not included. V, J and clone size are those of that table, while D and trimming were read from the DNA. The sample lists some 220,000 clones, more than 80% occurring once. This sample is drawn from a study of blood T cell repertoires in COVID-19. Study-wide background: The United States, Italy and Spain provided the acute and convalescent COVID-19 samples. PBMCs, B-cell-depleted T cells, or T cells provided the cDNA or gDNA that made up the material.

Germline-derived CDR1 and CDR2 are MNHNY and SVGAGI (reference sequence). The length of the CDR3 is 13 residues. V shed 10 bases and J shed 1 base, with 13 bases lying between them. The sample taken for sequencing was peripheral blood. The receptor was isolated from a human donor in a cohort sampled during active COVID-19. The chain carries TRBV6-6 and TRBJ1-1; D ambiguous. DNA of the CDR3: TGTGCCACCGCGACACCCCCGAACACTGAAGCTTTCTTT. Translating gives CATATPPNTEAFF.